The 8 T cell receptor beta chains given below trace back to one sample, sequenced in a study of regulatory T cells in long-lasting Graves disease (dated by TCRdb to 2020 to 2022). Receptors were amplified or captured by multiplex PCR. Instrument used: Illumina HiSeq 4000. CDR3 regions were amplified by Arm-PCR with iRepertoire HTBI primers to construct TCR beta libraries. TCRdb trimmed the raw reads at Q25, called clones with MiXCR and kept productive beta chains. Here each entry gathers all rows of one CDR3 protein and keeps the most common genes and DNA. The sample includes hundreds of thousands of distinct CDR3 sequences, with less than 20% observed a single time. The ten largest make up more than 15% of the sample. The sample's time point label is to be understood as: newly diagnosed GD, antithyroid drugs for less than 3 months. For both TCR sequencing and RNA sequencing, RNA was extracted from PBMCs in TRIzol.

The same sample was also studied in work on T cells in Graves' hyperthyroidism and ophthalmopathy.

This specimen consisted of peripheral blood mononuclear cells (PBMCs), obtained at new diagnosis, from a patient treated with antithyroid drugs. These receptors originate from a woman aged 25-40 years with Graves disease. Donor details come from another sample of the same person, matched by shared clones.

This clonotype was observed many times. The CDR3 sequence: CASGWDEQYF. CDR3 nucleotides: TGTGCCAGCGGGTGGGACGAGCAGTACTTC. The rearrangement joins TRBV28 to TRBJ2-7; D unresolved. Looked up from germline, CDR1 is MDHEN and CDR2 is SYDVKM. CDR3 length: 10 residues. Trimming removed 8 bases at V and 5 bases at J, with 7 bases between.

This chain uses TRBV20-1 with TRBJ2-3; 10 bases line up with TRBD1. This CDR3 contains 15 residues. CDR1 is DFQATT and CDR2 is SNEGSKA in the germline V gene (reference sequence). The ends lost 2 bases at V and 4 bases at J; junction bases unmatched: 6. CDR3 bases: TGCAGTGCTAGAAGACAGGGGGCTTCTTCAGATACGCAGTATTTT. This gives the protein CSARRQGASSDTQYF.

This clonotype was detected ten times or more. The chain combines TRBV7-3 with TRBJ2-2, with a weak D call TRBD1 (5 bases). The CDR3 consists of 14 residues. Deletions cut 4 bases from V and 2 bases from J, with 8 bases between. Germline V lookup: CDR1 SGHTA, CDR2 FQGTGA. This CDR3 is CASSSTGNTGELFF. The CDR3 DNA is TGTGCCAGCAGCTCTACAGGAAACACCGGGGAGCTGTTTTTT.

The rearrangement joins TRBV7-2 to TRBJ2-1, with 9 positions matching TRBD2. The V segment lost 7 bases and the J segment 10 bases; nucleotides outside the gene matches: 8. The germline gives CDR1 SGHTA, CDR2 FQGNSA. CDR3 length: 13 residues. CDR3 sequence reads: CASTRVAGDEQFF. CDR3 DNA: TGTGCCAGCACGAGGGTAGCGGGAGACGAGCAGTTCTTC.

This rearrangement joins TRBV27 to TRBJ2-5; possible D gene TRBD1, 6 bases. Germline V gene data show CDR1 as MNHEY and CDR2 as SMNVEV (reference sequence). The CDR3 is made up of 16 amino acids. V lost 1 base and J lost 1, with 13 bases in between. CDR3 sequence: CASSLLAGEIQETQYF. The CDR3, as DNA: TGTGCCAGCAGTTTATTAGCAGGGGAGATCCAAGAGACCCAGTACTTC.

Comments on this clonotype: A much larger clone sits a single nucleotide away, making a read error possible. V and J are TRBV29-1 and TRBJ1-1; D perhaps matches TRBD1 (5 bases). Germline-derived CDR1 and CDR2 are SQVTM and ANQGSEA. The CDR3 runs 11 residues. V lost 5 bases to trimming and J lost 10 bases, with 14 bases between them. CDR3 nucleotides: TGCAGCGTTAATCCGGGGCGCGGAGCTTTCTTT. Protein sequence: CSVNPGRGAFF.

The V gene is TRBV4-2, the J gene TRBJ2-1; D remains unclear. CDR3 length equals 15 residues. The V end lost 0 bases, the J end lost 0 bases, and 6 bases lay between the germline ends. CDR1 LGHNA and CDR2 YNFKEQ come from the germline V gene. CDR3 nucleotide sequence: TGTGCCAGCAGCCAAGATCTGAACTCCTACAATGAGCAGTTCTTC. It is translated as CASSQDLNSYNEQFF.

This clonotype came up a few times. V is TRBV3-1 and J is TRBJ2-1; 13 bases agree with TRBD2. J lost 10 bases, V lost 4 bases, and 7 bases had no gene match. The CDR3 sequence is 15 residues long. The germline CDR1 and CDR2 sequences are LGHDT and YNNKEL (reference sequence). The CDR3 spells CASSLTSGRAREQFF. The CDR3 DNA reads TGTGCCAGCAGCCTAACTAGCGGGAGGGCCAGGGAGCAGTTCTTC.